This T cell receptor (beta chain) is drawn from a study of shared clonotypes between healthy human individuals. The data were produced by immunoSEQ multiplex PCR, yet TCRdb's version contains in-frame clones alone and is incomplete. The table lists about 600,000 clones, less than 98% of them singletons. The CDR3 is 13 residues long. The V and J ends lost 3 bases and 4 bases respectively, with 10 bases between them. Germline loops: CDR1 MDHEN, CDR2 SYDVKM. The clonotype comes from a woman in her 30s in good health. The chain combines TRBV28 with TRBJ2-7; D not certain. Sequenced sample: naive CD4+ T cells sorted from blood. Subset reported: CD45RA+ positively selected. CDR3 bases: TGTGCCAGCAGTTTTGGTTGGGATTACGAGCAGTACTTC. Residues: CASSFGWDYEQYF.